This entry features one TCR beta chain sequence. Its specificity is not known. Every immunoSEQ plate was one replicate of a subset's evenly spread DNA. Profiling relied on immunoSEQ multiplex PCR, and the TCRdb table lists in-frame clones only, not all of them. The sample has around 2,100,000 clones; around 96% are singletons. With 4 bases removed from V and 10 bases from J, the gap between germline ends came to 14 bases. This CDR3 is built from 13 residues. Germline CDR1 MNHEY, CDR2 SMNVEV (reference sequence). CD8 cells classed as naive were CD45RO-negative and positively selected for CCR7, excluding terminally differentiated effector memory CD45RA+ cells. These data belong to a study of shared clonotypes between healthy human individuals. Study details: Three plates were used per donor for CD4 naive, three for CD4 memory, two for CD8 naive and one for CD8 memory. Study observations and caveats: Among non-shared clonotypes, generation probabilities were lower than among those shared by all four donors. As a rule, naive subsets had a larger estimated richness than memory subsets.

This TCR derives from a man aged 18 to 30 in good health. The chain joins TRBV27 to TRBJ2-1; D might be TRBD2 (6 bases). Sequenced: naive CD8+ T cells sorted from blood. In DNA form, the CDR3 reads TGTGCCAGCAGTTCCCCTATTGCGGGGGAGCAGTTCTTC. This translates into CASSSPIAGEQFF.